This TCR beta chain was identified in a study of cytomegalovirus exposure and HLA in healthy donors. Findings and caveats of the study: Researchers reported from a later analysis that most CMV-associated TCR beta chains appeared HLA-restricted.

Primers included in the PCR were 60 Vbeta and 13 Jbeta primers. Generated by immunoSEQ multiplex PCR, the TCRdb table keeps only in-frame clones and is missing some. The data contain about 90,000 clones, about three fifths of them singletons. Points on this clone: The antigen remains unidentified.

Sequencing was performed on PBMCs. The TCR was taken from a man aged 25 to 40 in good health and CMV-seronegative.

The CDR3 bases are TGTGCCAGCAGCCAAGACAGGGACGGCTACACCTTC. Protein sequence: CASSQDRDGYTF. The chain links TRBV7-9 to TRBJ1-2; the match to TRBD1 covers 7 bases. Germline CDR1 is SEHNR and CDR2 is FQNEAQ (reference sequence). CDR3 length: 12 amino acids. The V segment lost 5 bases and the J segment 8 bases; nucleotides outside the gene matches: 5.